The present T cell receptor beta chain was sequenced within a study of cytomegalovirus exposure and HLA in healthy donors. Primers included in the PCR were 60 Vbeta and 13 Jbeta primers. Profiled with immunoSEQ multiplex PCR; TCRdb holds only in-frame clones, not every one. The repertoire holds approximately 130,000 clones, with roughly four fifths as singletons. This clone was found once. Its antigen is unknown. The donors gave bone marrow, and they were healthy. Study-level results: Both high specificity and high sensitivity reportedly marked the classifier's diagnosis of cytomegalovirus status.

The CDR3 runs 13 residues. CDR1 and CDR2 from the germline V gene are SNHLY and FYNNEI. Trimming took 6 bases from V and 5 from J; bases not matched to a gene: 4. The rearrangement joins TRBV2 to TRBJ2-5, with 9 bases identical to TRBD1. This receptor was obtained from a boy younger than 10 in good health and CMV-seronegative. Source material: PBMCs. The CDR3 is CASSRDRVETQYF. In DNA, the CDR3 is TGTGCCAGCAGCCGGGACAGGGTGGAGACCCAGTACTTC.